Listed below are T cell receptor beta chains from one sample, sequenced in a study of blood T cells in healthy people across ages. TCRdb itself ran the 5' RACE reads through MiXCR, one entry per CDR3 protein. The sample consists of about 1.6 million distinct CDR3 sequences, roughly 32% of them appearing once. The sequenced sample consisted of blood. Receptor source: a woman in her 30s in good health. Each CDR3 is given with its conserved first and last residue. The D gene is left open where the match is weak. The size field is filled for only some rows; it gives once, few, many or a size class.

abundance	v_gene	d_gene	j_gene	CDR3nt	CDR3aa
NA	TRBV20-1	TRBD2	TRBJ2-5	TGCAGTGCTCCCTCTTCGGGGGGCGGGAGGGCCCCAGAGACCCAGTACTTC	CSAPSSGGGRAPETQYF
NA	TRBV25-1	TRBD2	TRBJ2-3	TGTGCCAGCAGTGAATGGGGTAGCGGGACCACAGATACGCAGTATTTT	CASSEWGSGTTDTQYF
NA	TRBV9	NA	TRBJ1-5	TGTGCCAGCAGCGGGTCAGGCGATCAGCCCCAGCATTTT	CASSGSGDQPQHF
NA	TRBV27	TRBD2	TRBJ2-1	TGTGCCAGCATCGGGGGGACTAGCGGCTACAATGAGCAGTTCTTC	CASIGGTSGYNEQFF
few	TRBV6-2/TRBV6-3	TRBD1	TRBJ1-2	TGTGCCAGCACCCGACAGGGGTCTCATCGAGGCTACACCTTC	CASTRQGSHRGYTF
NA	TRBV3-1	TRBD1	TRBJ1-5	TGTGCCAGCAGCCAATCAGCAGGGGGCGGTCAGCCCCAGCATTTT	CASSQSAGGGQPQHF
NA	TRBV3-1	NA	TRBJ2-3	TGTGCCAGCAACCAAGAGGGGGGACCTAGCACAGATACGCAGTATTTT	CASNQEGGPSTDTQYF
NA	TRBV4-1	NA	TRBJ2-5	TGCGCCAGCAGCCTTTGGATGCTTGAGACCCAGTACTTC	CASSLWMLETQYF
NA	TRBV12-3/TRBV12-4	NA	TRBJ2-1	TGTGCCAGCAGCATAATTCGATCGGAGCAGTTCTTC	CASSIIRSEQFF
NA	TRBV19	NA	TRBJ2-3	TGTGCCAGTAGTCCTGAGGGCCTTGGGGCGCAGTATTTT	CASSPEGLGAQYF
many	TRBV20-1	NA	TRBJ2-1	TGCAGTGCCAACCTCCATGTAAATGAGCAGTTCTTC	CSANLHVNEQFF
few	TRBV28	TRBD1	TRBJ1-5	TGTGCCAGCAGTTTACGGACAGGTGTATTTAGCAATCAGCCCCAGCATTTT	CASSLRTGVFSNQPQHF
few	TRBV29-1	NA	TRBJ2-1	TGCAGCGTTCAGGGAAATAGAGAGAGCTCCTACAATGAGCAGTTCTTC	CSVQGNRESSYNEQFF
few	TRBV5-1	NA	TRBJ2-7	TGCGCCAGCAGCTTGGACAACGGGCGGGCTGACGAGCAGTACTTC	CASSLDNGRADEQYF
NA	TRBV27	TRBD2	TRBJ2-7	TGTGCCAGCAGTCCCGGGACTAGCGGGCTTTACTACGAGCAGTACTTC	CASSPGTSGLYYEQYF
NA	TRBV6-2/TRBV6-3	TRBD2	TRBJ2-1	TGTGCCAGCAGTCCTTTCACGGGAGGAAAGTACGAGCAGTTCTTC	CASSPFTGGKYEQFF
many	TRBV6-2/TRBV6-3	NA	TRBJ2-1	TGTGCCAGCAGCCCGACTAGGGCGGGGAGATACAATGAGCAGTTCTTC	CASSPTRAGRYNEQFF
many	TRBV4-2	NA	TRBJ2-3	TGTGCCAGCAGCCAAGATGCTCTTAATCTAGATACGCAGTATTTT	CASSQDALNLDTQYF
NA	TRBV30	NA	TRBJ1-6	TGTGCCTGGGTGGGACGGCAGAGCTTCTATAATTCACCCCTCCACTTT	CAWVGRQSFYNSPLHF
few	TRBV7-9	TRBD1	TRBJ2-5	TGTGCCAGCAGCTTACAGGGGGTAGAGACCCAGTACTTC	CASSLQGVETQYF
NA	TRBV9	NA	TRBJ2-5	TGTGCCAGCAGCGTAGTGAGGGGCCAGGGCCAAGAGACCCAGTACTTC	CASSVVRGQGQETQYF
many	TRBV5-1	NA	TRBJ2-5	TGCGCCAGCAGCTTGGAACCAGTTCAAGAGACCCAGTACTTC	CASSLEPVQETQYF
few	TRBV20-1	NA	TRBJ2-1	TGCAGTAAGGACCATGAATACAATGAGCAGTTCTTC	CSKDHEYNEQFF
once	TRBV2	TRBD1	TRBJ2-5	TGTGCCAGCAGGGAGGACAGGGGCAGGGAGACCCAGTACTTC	CASREDRGRETQYF
many	TRBV4-1	NA	TRBJ2-7	TGCGCCAGCAGCCAAGCGACAGAGAACTCCTACGAGCAGTACTTC	CASSQATENSYEQYF
NA	TRBV4-1	TRBD2	TRBJ2-3	TGCGCCAGCAGCAGGGACCTAGCGGGGGGTCGACTAGATACGCAGTATTTT	CASSRDLAGGRLDTQYF
NA	TRBV5-4	TRBD2	TRBJ2-2	TGTGCCGGAAAGCGGGAGAACACCGGGGAGCTGTTTTTT	CAGKRENTGELFF
NA	TRBV25-1	TRBD1	TRBJ1-1	TGTGCCAGCAGTGGACAGGGATGGACTGAAGCTTTCTTT	CASSGQGWTEAFF
NA	TRBV7-2	NA	TRBJ1-2	TGTGCCAGCAGCTTAGATCAGGGTGGCTACACCTTC	CASSLDQGGYTF
many	TRBV18	NA	TRBJ2-2	TGTGCCAGCTCGCCGGCGCAGGGAGGCCCCCGGGAGCTGTTTTTT	CASSPAQGGPRELFF
NA	TRBV7-6	TRBD2	TRBJ2-2	TGTGCCAGCAGCTTTAGCCTAGCGGGTTTCCGGGAGCTGTTTTTT	CASSFSLAGFRELFF
NA	TRBV20-1	NA	TRBJ2-7	TGCAGTGCTAGAGGGACCTTAAGAAAGGGAGAGCAGTACTTC	CSARGTLRKGEQYF
NA	TRBV29-1	NA	TRBJ2-1	TGCAGCGTTGAACTAGCTTACAATGAGCGGTTCTTC	CSVELAYNERFF
few	TRBV10-3	NA	TRBJ2-7	TGTGCCATCAGTGAGTCAGGGCTTACCTACGAGCAGTACTTC	CAISESGLTYEQYF
NA	TRBV7-9	NA	TRBJ2-3	TGTGCCAGCAGCCACCTTACGCGATCTAGCACAGATACGCAGTATTTT	CASSHLTRSSTDTQYF
NA	TRBV15	NA	TRBJ1-5	TGTGCCACCAGCAGAGGGACTGAGGGCAATCAGCCCCAGCATTTT	CATSRGTEGNQPQHF
many	TRBV6-6	NA	TRBJ1-2	TGTGCCAGCAGTTTCCCCTCCTCGACGAGTGGCTACACCTTC	CASSFPSSTSGYTF
NA	TRBV7-2	TRBD2	TRBJ2-1	TGTGCCAGCAGCTTTAAAGCGGGGGACCCCAGCTCCTACAATGAGCAGTTCTTC	CASSFKAGDPSSYNEQFF
few	TRBV5-6	NA	TRBJ2-7	TGTGCCAGCAGCTTCGCCAGCGGGGAGCAGTACTTC	CASSFASGEQYF
NA	TRBV20-1	TRBD2	TRBJ2-1	TGCAGTGCTAGTCAAGGAGCGGGAGCGAGCTCCTACAATGAGCAGTTCTTC	CSASQGAGASSYNEQFF
few	TRBV7-2	NA	TRBJ2-2	TGTGCCAGCAGCCGGCGGGCAACGAACACCGGGGAGCTGTTTTTT	CASSRRATNTGELFF
NA	TRBV6-6	TRBD1	TRBJ1-2	TGTGCCGGAGCCGGAGGAGGGGGCCGTGGCTACACCTTC	CAGAGGGGRGYTF
NA	TRBV27	NA	TRBJ2-1	TGTGCCAGCAGTTTAAGGGCGTATGGGGACAATGAGCAGTTCTTC	CASSLRAYGDNEQFF
many	TRBV9	TRBD2	TRBJ2-1	TGTGCCAGCAGCCTCAGGACTAGCGGGAGTCCCAAAGGCTACAATGAGCAGTTCTTC	CASSLRTSGSPKGYNEQFF